This TCR beta chain stems from a study of T cells in Graves' hyperthyroidism and ophthalmopathy. V was clipped by 4 bases and J by 4 bases, with 14 bases between them. The CDR3 is 14 amino acids. Per germline, CDR1 SGHDN and CDR2 FVKESK. An absence of ophthalmopathy progression within 18 months meant stable Graves' hyperthyroidism. Subjects aged 18 to 65 presented with newly diagnosed hyperthyroidism of less than 2 months' duration. What was amplified from RNA transcripts were TCR beta CDR3 regions. When the TCR CDR3 underwent first-round RT-PCR, the HTBI primer set was used. TCRdb re-derived calls from the multiplex PCR reads in MiXCR, one entry per CDR3 protein. This table holds roughly 420,000 distinct CDR3 sequences, around 14% found once.

This clonotype originated in a young woman with Graves' hyperthyroidism. Specimen: blood. The gene calls are TRBV14 and TRBJ2-7; D uncertain. CDR3 residues: CASSPGFASYEQYF. In DNA form, the CDR3 reads TGTGCCAGCAGCCCAGGATTCGCGAGTTACGAGCAGTACTTC.